These T cell receptor beta chains were read from a single sample in a study of cytomegalovirus exposure and HLA in healthy donors. Only in-frame clones appear in the TCRdb table, and some are missing; sequencing was by immunoSEQ multiplex PCR. The table shows about 56,000 clones, with about 92% occurring only once. The sequenced sample consisted of PBMCs. These receptors came from a man younger than 35 in good health and CMV-seronegative. Both conserved end residues are part of each CDR3. The D gene is left open where the match is weak.

v_call,j_call,d_call,cdr3_aa
TRBV15,TRBJ2-7,TRBD2,CATSISGTTYEQYF
TRBV9,TRBJ1-1,NA,CASSSGGNTEAFF
TRBV9,TRBJ2-1,TRBD2,CASSLLAGGSEQFF
TRBV19,TRBJ1-4,NA,CASTERAPWESSLGTNEKLFF
TRBV6-4,TRBJ2-3,NA,CASSDSEGRDTQYF
TRBV6-1,TRBJ2-1,TRBD1,CASARQGLDEQFF
TRBV4-3,TRBJ2-3,TRBD1,CASSHRDRGTSDTQYF
TRBV6-5,TRBJ2-7,TRBD2,CASSSFSGSSYEQYF
TRBV28,TRBJ2-5,TRBD1,CASSFGDRGVETQYF
TRBV28,TRBJ2-1,TRBD2,CASTRGPGLTGGYNEQFF
TRBV2,TRBJ2-5,TRBD2,CASEGLAVGETQYF
TRBV7-2,TRBJ2-7,NA,CASSLAVGTYEQYF
TRBV7-6,TRBJ2-5,TRBD2,CASSPRLAGTRETQYF
TRBV28,TRBJ1-2,NA,CTHPKNYGYTF
TRBV12-5,TRBJ2-1,NA,CASGDRNNEQFF
TRBV28,TRBJ2-7,TRBD1,CASSFGQDTYEQYF
TRBV27,TRBJ1-2,NA,CASRTGVYGYTF
TRBV15,TRBJ2-3,NA,CATSRGGWGGDTQYF
TRBV4-3,TRBJ2-7,NA,CASSASGKVGEQYF
TRBV4-3,TRBJ2-7,NA,CASSQVSQSYEQYF
TRBV7-2,TRBJ1-3,NA,CASSFRTGTGYTIYF
TRBV5-1,TRBJ2-7,TRBD2,CASSGGRGATIEQYF
TRBV27,TRBJ2-6,NA,CASSPYRSSGANVLTF
TRBV28,TRBJ2-5,TRBD2,CASSRGGPETQYF
TRBV14,TRBJ2-3,TRBD2,CASSQRATSGNTDTQYF
TRBV4-1,TRBJ2-7,TRBD2,CASSLLSGSVYEQYF
TRBV5-1,TRBJ2-3,NA,CASSLEGQYTDTQYF